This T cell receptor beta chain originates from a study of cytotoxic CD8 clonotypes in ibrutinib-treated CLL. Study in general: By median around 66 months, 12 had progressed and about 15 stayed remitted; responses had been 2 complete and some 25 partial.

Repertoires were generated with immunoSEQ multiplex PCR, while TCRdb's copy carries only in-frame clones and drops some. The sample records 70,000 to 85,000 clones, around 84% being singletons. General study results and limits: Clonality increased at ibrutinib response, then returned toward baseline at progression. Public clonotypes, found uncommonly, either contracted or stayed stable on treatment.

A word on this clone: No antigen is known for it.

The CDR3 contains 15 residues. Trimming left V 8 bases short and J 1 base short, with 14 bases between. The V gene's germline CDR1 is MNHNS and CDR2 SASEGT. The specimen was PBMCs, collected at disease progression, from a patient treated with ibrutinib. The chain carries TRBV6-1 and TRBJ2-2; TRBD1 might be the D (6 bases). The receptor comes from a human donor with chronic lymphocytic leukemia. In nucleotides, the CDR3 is TGTGCCAGCCGAATCCCGGGACAGAACACCGGGGAGCTGTTTTTT. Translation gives CASRIPGQNTGELFF.